This passage covers 20 T cell receptor beta chains from one sample sequenced in a study of cytotoxic CD8 clonotypes in ibrutinib-treated CLL (dated by TCRdb to about 2021). Library preparation used the immunoSEQ multiplex PCR assay. TCRdb carries this immuneACCESS record with in-frame sequences only. Its versions omit some clonotypes, under half of them owing to an unresolved V gene in the studies checked, with the rest unexplained. The sample table holds some 150,000 clones, of which 80% were seen once. The top ten constitute less than 9% of the sample. The starting material was PBMCs, obtained after 36 months of ibrutinib treatment. The receptor source for this set is a human donor with chronic lymphocytic leukemia.

The rearrangement uses TRBV19 and TRBJ2-7, with 8 bases matching TRBD1. This CDR3 has 19 residues. V was pared by 6 bases and J by 0 bases, with 19 bases of the junction left unmatched. Germline CDR1 and CDR2: LNHDA and SQIVND (reference sequence). The CDR3, as DNA: TGTGCCAGTAGCTCCAGGTGGGAAGACAGGGGACGGCGCTCCTACGAGCAGTACTTC. This translates into CASSSRWEDRGRRSYEQYF.

The chain employs TRBV6-5 and TRBJ2-2; D is possibly TRBD2 (6 bases). The V and J ends lost 5 bases and 4 bases respectively, with 14 bases between them. The CDR3 length is 15 residues. The V gene's germline CDR1 is MNHEY and CDR2 SVGAGI. DNA for the CDR3: TGTGCCAGCAGTAAGACCGCGGGATTCACCGGGGAGCTGTTTTTT. Protein product: CASSKTAGFTGELFF.

The V gene is TRBV6-6, the J gene TRBJ1-6, with D unclear. V was pared by 2 bases and J by 11 bases, with 7 bases between. Germline CDR1 MNHNY, CDR2 SVGAGI (reference sequence). CDR3 length equals 12 residues. CDR3 nucleotides: TGTGCCAGCAGTTACGTAGAGGCACCCCTCCACTTT. Translated, it gives CASSYVEAPLHF.

The chain couples TRBV19 to TRBJ2-5; 8 nucleotides align to TRBD2. Germline-derived CDR1 and CDR2 are LNHDA and SQIVND (reference sequence). Trimming at V came to 6 bases and at J to 5 bases, leaving 14 bases not matched to a gene. The CDR3 has 16 residues. CDR3 region: CASRFSGTRWHETQYF. CDR3 nucleotide sequence: TGTGCCAGTAGATTTAGCGGGACGAGATGGCACGAGACCCAGTACTTC.

The chain uses TRBV10-3 and TRBJ1-2; 9 bases map to TRBD1. The CDR3 is 12 amino acids. J lost 5 bases, V lost 6 bases, and 1 base had no gene match. Germline values: CDR1 ENHRY, CDR2 SYGVKD. For the CDR3, the DNA is TGTGCCATCAGGACAGGGGGGTATGGCTACACCTTC. Protein sequence: CAIRTGGYGYTF.

V is TRBV29-1 and J is TRBJ2-1; TRBD2 matches at 13 bases. Germline trimming cut 4 bases from V and 12 bases from J; bases unmatched to any gene: 24. CDR1 is SQVTM, CDR2 ANQGSEA, per germline. CDR3 length: 19 residues. As DNA, the CDR3 is TGCAGCGTTGCGGGACTAGCGGGACTCGTTGTCGGGGCACAGTCTGGGCAGTTCTTC. It yields the protein CSVAGLAGLVVGAQSGQFF.

V and J are TRBV5-1 and TRBJ2-7; tentatively, D is TRBD2 (6 bases). The CDR3 extends over 16 amino acids. Germline assignment: CDR1 SGHRS and CDR2 YFSETQ. The ends were cut back, 7 bases at V and 7 bases at J, with 27 bases in the middle. CDR3: CASSPAPWRDVREQYF. The CDR3 coding sequence is TGCGCCAGCTCCCCGGCCCCCTGGCGGGATGTGAGAGAGCAGTACTTC.

The chain employs TRBV7-3 and TRBJ2-2, with 8 nucleotides matching TRBD2. The CDR3 contains 16 residues. CDR1 and CDR2 (germline): SGHTA, FQGTGA. The V segment lost 7 bases and the J segment 1 base; nucleotides outside the gene matches: 8. In nucleotides, the CDR3 is TGTGCCAGCACTCGAAGGGCGGGAGGGAACACCGGGGAGCTGTTTTTT. This encodes CASTRRAGGNTGELFF.

The CDR3 loop reads CASGQFNYGYTF. The CDR3 bases are TGTGCCAGCGGACAATTTAACTATGGCTACACCTTC. This chain joins TRBV28 and TRBJ1-2; TRBD1 is a possible D gene (5 bases). CDR1 MDHEN and CDR2 SYDVKM come from the germline V gene. CDR3 size: 12 residues. Trimming stripped 8 bases from V and 1 base from J, with 8 bases between.

The chain recombines TRBV5-1 with TRBJ2-7; the match to TRBD2 covers 8 bases. CDR1 SGHRS and CDR2 YFSETQ come from the germline V gene. The CDR3 length is 15 residues. J was trimmed by 0 bases and V by 2 bases; bases with no gene match: 4. The CDR3 DNA reads as TGCGCCAGCAGCTTTGAGCGGGAGAGCTCCTACGAGCAGTACTTC. Amino acids: CASSFERESSYEQYF.

The rearrangement joins TRBV6-1 to TRBJ2-5; D uncertain. This CDR3 comprises 13 residues. V shed 6 bases and J shed 4 bases, with 12 bases lying between them. Germline values: CDR1 MNHNS, CDR2 SASEGT. The CDR3 loop reads CASSPQWAETQYF. The CDR3 DNA reads as TGTGCCAGCAGCCCTCAATGGGCAGAGACCCAGTACTTC.

The J gene is TRBJ1-2, the V gene TRBV6-5; 9 bases align to TRBD1. From germline, CDR1 is MNHEY and CDR2 SVGAGI. CDR3 size: 14 residues. After removal of 6 bases from V and 7 bases from J, the junction contained 9 bases not matched to a gene. The CDR3 nucleotides read TGTGCCAGCAGCCTAGTGGGACAGGGTTCTGGCTACACCTTC. This codes for CASSLVGQGSGYTF.

The genes are TRBV10-3 and TRBJ2-1, with 8 bases that match TRBD2. V dropped 7 bases and J dropped 2; count of bases not matched to a gene: 7. Germline CDR1 reads ENHRY; CDR2 reads SYGVKD. The CDR3 is made up of 15 amino acids. CDR3 DNA: TGTGCCATCACCGTAAGCGGGAGACCCTACAATGAGCAGTTCTTC. Translated, it gives CAITVSGRPYNEQFF.

This clone was seen only once. J is TRBJ1-2 and V is TRBV11-2, with D possibly being TRBD1 (5 bases). Trimming pared 5 bases from V and 3 bases from J, leaving 16 bases between. The CDR3 spans 15 residues. Per the germline V gene, CDR1 is SGHAT and CDR2 is FQNNGV. DNA of the CDR3: TGTGCCAGCAGCACCCATTTGGCGGGACACTATGGCTACACCTTC. This sequence encodes CASSTHLAGHYGYTF.

A few counts support this clone. The V gene is TRBV6-5, the J gene TRBJ1-1, with TRBD1 matching over 7 bases. The CDR3 covers 13 residues. Germline CDR1 reads MNHEY; CDR2 reads SVGAGI. The J segment lost 5 bases and the V segment lost 8 bases, leaving 8 bases of the junction unmatched. This chain's CDR3 is CASHPPTGTEAFF. The CDR3 nucleotides read TGTGCCAGCCACCCACCGACAGGGACTGAAGCTTTCTTT.

The chain employs TRBV5-4 and TRBJ1-1; D call uncertain. This CDR3 spans 15 amino acids. Trimming stripped 5 bases from V and 1 base from J, with 15 bases between. Germline CDR1 and CDR2: SGHNT and YYREEE (reference sequence). This CDR3 reads CASRHATAANTEAFF. The DNA of the CDR3 is TGTGCCAGCAGACACGCGACGGCGGCGAACACTGAAGCTTTCTTT.

The rearrangement links TRBV11-2 to TRBJ1-5; 7 bases align to TRBD1. Germline V gene data show CDR1 as SGHAT and CDR2 as FQNNGV. The CDR3 is 14 residues long. Trimming at V came to 5 bases and at J to 7 bases, leaving 8 bases not matched to a gene. CDR3 sequence reads: CASSRTGSGQPQHF. CDR3 nucleotides: TGTGCCAGCAGCCGGACAGGTTCTGGGCAGCCCCAGCATTTT.

The rearrangement joins TRBV6-1 to TRBJ2-5, with D possibly TRBD2 on 6 matching bases. Trimming pared 0 bases from V and 11 bases from J, leaving 10 bases between. In germline, CDR1 is MNHNS, CDR2 SASEGT. This CDR3 has 12 amino acids. CDR3 amino acids: CASSEASGVQYF. The CDR3 nucleotides are TGTGCCAGCAGTGAAGCCTCGGGGGTACAGTACTTC.

CDR3 sequence: CASSEDRVGTEAFF. In nucleotides, the CDR3 is TGTGCCAGCAGTGAGGACAGGGTGGGCACTGAAGCTTTCTTT. The chain combines TRBV28 with TRBJ1-1; 8 bases are shared with TRBD1. The CDR3 has 14 residues. V dropped 5 bases and J dropped 4; count of bases not matched to a gene: 6. Germline V gene lookup returns CDR1 MDHEN and CDR2 SYDVKM.

The chain joins TRBV5-1 to TRBJ2-7; 8 bases match TRBD2. The germline CDR1 and CDR2 sequences are SGHRS and YFSETQ. Trimming cost V 2 bases and J 5 bases; bases outside gene matches: 0. CDR3 size: 12 residues. The DNA of the CDR3 is TGCGCCAGCAGCTTCGGGGGGGACGAGCAGTACTTC. It yields the protein CASSFGGDEQYF.